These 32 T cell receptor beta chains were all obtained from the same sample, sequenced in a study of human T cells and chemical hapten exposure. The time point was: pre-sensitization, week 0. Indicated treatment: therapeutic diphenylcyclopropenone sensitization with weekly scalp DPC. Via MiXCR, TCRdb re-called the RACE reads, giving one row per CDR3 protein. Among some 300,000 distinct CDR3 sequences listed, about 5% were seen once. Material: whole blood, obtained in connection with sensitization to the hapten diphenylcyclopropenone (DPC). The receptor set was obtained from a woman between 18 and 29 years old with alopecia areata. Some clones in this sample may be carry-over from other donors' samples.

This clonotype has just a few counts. The CDR3 DNA sequence: TGTGCCAGCAGTTTGGGACTACCAAGCACAGATACGCAGTATTTT. Its translation: CASSLGLPSTDTQYF. J is TRBJ2-3 and V is TRBV12-3 or TRBV12-4, with 7 bases fitting TRBD2. With 3 bases clipped from V and 0 bases from J, the junction kept 3 bases outside the gene matches. The CDR3 has 15 amino acids.

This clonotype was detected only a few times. This chain's CDR3 is CASSLWDRTQETQYF. In DNA, the CDR3 is TGCGCCAGCAGCCTTTGGGACAGGACTCAAGAGACCCAGTACTTC. This chain connects TRBV4-3 to TRBJ2-5; 8 nucleotides align to TRBD1. The CDR3 is 15 amino acids. V lost 4 bases, J lost 2 bases, and 6 bases stayed unmatched. Germline lookup yields CDR1 LGHNA and CDR2 YSLEER.

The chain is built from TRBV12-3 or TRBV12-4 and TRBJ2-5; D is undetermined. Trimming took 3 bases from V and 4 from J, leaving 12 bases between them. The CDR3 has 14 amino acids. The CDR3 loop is CASSFKGLGETQYF. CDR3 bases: TGTGCCAGCAGTTTTAAGGGCCTGGGAGAGACCCAGTACTTC.

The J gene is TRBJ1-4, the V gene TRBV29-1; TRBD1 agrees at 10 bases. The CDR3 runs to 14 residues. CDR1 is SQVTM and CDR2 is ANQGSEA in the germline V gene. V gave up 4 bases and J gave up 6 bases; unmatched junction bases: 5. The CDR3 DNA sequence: TGCAGCGTTGGGACAGGGGGTCTAGATGAAAAACTGTTTTTT. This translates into CSVGTGGLDEKLFF. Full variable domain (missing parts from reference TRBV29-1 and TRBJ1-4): SAVISQKPSRDICQRGTSLTIQCQVDSQVTMMFWYRQQPGQSLTLIATANQGSEATYESGFVIDKFPISRPNLTFSTLTVSNMSPEDSSIYLCSVGTGGLDEKLFFGSGTQLSVL.

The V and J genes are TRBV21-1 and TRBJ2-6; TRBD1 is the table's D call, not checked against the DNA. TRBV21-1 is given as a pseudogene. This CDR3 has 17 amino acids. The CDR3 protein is CASSKVVIQAGANVLTF. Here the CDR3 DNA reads TGTGCCAGCAGCAAAGTCGTTATACAGGCTGGGGCCAACGTCCTGACTTTC.

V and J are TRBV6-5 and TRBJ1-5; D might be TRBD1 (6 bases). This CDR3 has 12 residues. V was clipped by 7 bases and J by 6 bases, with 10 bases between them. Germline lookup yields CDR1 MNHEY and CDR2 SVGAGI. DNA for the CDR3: TGTGCCAGCAAAACAGGGAGTCAGCCCCAGCATTTT. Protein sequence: CASKTGSQPQHF.

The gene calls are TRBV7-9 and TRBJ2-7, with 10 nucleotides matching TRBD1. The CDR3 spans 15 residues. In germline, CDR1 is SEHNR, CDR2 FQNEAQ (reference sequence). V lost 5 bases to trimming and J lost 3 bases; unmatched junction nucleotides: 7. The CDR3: CASSVGQGRNYEQYF. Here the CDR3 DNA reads TGTGCCAGCAGCGTGGGACAGGGGCGGAACTACGAGCAGTACTTC.

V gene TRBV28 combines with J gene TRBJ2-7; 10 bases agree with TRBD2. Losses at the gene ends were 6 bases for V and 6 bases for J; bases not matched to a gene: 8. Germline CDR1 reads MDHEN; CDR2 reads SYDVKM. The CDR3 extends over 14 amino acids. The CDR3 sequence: CASRRAGGSLEQYF. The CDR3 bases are TGTGCCAGCAGGAGAGCGGGGGGGTCTCTCGAGCAGTACTTC.

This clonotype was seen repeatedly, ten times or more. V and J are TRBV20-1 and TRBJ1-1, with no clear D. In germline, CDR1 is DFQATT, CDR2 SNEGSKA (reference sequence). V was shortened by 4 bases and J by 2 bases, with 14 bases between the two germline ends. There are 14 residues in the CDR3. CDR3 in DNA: TGCAGTGCTACCCCCGGTGAGAGCAACACTGAAGCTTTCTTT. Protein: CSATPGESNTEAFF.

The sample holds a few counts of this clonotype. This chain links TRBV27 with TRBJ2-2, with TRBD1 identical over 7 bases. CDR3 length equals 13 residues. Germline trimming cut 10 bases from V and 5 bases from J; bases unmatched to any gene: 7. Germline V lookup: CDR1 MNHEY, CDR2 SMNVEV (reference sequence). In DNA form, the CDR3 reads TGTGCCACCCGACAGGGAGCTACCGGGGAGCTGTTTTTT. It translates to CATRQGATGELFF.

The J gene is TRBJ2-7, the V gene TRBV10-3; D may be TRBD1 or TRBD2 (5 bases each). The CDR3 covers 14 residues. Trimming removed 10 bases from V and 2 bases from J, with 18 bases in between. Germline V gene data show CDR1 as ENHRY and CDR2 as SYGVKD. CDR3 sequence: CATVPGTTTYEQYF. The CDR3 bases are TGTGCCACAGTACCCGGGACCACCACCTACGAGCAGTACTTC.

The CDR3 is CASSWGGDTEAFF. The DNA for the CDR3 is TGTGCCAGCTCATGGGGGGGGGACACTGAAGCTTTCTTT. The V gene is TRBV6-1, the J gene TRBJ1-1, with a possible D match to TRBD1 (5 bases). Trimming shortened V by 8 bases and J by 3 bases, and 13 bases separated the two germline ends. The CDR3 is 13 amino acids. Germline CDR1 is MNHNS and CDR2 is SASEGT.

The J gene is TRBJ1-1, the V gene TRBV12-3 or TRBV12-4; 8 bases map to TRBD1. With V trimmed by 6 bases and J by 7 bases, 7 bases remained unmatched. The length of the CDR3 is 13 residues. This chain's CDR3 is CASSRTGTYEAFF. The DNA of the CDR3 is TGTGCCAGCAGCCGGACAGGGACTTATGAAGCTTTCTTT.

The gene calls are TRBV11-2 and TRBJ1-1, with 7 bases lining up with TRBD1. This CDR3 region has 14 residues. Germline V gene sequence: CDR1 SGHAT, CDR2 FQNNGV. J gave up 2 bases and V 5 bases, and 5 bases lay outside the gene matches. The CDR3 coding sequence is TGTGCCAGCAGCCCGGGACAGATTAACACTGAAGCTTTCTTT. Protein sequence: CASSPGQINTEAFF.

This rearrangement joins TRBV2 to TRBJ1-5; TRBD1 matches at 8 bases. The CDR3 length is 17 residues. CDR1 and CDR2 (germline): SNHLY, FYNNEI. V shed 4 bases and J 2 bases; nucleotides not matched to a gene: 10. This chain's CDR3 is CASSGIGQGFGNQPQHF. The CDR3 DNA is TGTGCCAGCAGTGGAATAGGACAGGGATTTGGCAATCAGCCCCAGCATTTT.

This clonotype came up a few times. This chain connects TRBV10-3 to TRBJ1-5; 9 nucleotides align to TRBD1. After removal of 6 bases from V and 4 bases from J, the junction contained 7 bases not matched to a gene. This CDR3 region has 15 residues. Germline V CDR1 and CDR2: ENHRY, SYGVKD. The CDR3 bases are TGTGCCATCAGGGAGGCCGGACAGGGGAATCAGCCCCAGCATTTT. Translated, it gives CAIREAGQGNQPQHF.

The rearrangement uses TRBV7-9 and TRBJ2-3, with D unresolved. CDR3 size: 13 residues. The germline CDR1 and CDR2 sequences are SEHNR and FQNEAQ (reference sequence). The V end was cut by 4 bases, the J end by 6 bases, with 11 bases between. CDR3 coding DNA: TGTGCCAGCAGCTCCCGATCAGCGGATACGCAGTATTTT. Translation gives CASSSRSADTQYF.

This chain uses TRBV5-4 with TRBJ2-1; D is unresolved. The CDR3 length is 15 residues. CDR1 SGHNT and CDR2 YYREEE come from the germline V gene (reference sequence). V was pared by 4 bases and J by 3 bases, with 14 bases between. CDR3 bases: TGTGCCAGCAGCCAACGCCCAAGCTACTACAATGAGCAGTTCTTC. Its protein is CASSQRPSYYNEQFF.

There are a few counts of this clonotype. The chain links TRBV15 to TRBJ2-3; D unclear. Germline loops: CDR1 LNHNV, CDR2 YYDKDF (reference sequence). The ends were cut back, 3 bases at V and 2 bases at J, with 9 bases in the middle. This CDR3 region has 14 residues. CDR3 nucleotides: TGTGCCACCAGCAGCCTCGACCTCACAGATACGCAGTATTTT. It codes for CATSSLDLTDTQYF.

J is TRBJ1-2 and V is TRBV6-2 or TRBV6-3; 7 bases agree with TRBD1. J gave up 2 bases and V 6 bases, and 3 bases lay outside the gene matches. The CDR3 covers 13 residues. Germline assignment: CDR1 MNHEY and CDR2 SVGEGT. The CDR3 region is CASRNRGNYGYTF. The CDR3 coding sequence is TGTGCCAGCAGGAACAGGGGCAACTATGGCTACACCTTC.

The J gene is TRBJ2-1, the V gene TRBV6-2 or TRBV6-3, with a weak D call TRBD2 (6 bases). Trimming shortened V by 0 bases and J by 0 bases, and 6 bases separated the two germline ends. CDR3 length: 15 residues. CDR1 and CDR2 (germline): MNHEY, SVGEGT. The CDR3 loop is CASSYSGGSYNEQFF. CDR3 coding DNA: TGTGCCAGCAGTTACTCGGGGGGCTCCTACAATGAGCAGTTCTTC.

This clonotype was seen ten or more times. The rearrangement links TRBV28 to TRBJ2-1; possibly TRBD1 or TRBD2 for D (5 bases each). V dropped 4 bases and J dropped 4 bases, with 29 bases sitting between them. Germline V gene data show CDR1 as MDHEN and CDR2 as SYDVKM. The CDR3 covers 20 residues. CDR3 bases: TGTGCCAGCAGTTCGTATCACGGGGCCGCGGTTCGGCAGAAATACAATGAGCAGTTCTTC. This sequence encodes CASSSYHGAAVRQKYNEQFF.

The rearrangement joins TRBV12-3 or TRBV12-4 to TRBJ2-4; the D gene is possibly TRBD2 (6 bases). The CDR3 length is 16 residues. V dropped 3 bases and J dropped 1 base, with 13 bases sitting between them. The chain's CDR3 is CASSLRGEGAKNIQYF. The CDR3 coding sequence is TGTGCCAGCAGTTTGCGGGGCGAGGGGGCCAAAAACATTCAGTACTTC.

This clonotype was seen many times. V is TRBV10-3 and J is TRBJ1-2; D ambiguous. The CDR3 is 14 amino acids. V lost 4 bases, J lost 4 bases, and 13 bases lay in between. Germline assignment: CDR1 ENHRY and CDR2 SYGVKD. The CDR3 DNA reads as TGTGCCATCAGTGCTGACAAAAACTTCTATGGCTACACCTTC. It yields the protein CAISADKNFYGYTF.

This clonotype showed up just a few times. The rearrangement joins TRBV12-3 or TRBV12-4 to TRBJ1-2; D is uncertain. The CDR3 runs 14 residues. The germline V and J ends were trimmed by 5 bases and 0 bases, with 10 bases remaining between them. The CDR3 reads CASSTYTANYGYTF. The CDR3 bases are TGTGCCAGCAGTACCTATACGGCTAACTATGGCTACACCTTC.

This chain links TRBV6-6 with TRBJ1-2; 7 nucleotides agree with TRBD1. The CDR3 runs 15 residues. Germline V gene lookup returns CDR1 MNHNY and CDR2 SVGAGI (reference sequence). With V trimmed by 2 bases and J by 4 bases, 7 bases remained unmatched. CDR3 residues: CASSYTLDRAYGYTF. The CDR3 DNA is TGTGCCAGCAGTTACACTTTAGACAGGGCCTATGGCTACACCTTC.

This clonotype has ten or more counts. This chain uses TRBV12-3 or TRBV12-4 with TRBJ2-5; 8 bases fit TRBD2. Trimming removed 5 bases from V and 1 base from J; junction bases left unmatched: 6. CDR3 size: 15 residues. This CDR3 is CASSPGGGPQETQYF. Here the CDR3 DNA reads TGTGCCAGCAGTCCCGGGGGGGGTCCCCAAGAGACCCAGTACTTC.

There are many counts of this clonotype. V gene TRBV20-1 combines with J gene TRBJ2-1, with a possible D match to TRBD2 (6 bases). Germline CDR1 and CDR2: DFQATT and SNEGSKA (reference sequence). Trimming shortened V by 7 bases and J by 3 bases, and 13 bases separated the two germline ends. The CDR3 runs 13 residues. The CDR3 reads CSVPGTGYNEQFF. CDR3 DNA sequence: TGCAGTGTCCCTGGGACTGGCTACAATGAGCAGTTCTTC.

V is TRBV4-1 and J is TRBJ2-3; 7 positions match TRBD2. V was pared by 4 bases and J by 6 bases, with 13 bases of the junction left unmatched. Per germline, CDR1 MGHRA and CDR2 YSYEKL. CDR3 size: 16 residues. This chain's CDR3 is CASSRNWDYSRDTQYF. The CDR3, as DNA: TGCGCCAGCAGCCGAAACTGGGACTACTCACGGGATACGCAGTATTTT.

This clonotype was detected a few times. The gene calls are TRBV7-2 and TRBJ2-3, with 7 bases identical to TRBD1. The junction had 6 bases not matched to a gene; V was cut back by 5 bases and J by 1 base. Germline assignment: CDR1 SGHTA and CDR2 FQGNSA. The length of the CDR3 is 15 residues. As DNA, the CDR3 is TGTGCCAGCAGCCCAGTCACAGGGGGCACAGATACGCAGTATTTT. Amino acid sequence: CASSPVTGGTDTQYF.

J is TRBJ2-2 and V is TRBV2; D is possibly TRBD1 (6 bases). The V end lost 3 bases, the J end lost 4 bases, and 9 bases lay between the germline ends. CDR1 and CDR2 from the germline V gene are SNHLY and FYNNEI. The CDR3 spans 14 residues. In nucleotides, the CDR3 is TGTGCCAGCAGTGAGGTGGGGGCCACCGGGGAGCTGTTTTTT. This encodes CASSEVGATGELFF.

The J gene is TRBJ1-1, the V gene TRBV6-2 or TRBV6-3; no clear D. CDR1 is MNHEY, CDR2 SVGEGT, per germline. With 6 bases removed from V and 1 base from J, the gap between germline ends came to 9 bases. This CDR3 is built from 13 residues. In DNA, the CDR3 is TGTGCCAGCAGGACCCTTTCGAACACTGAAGCTTTCTTT. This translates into CASRTLSNTEAFF.